A single sample gave rise to the 30 T cell receptor beta chains below, sequenced in a study of cytomegalovirus exposure and HLA in healthy donors. Both 60 Vbeta primers and 13 Jbeta primers went into the PCR. The method was immunoSEQ multiplex PCR; TCRdb's version includes in-frame clones alone and lacks a portion of them. The sample yields 110,000 to 150,000 clones, 65% to 85% seen once. Sample: PBMCs. The source of these receptors is a woman in her forties in good health and CMV-seropositive.

The chain is built from TRBV28 and TRBJ1-4, with D hard to call. The CDR3 sequence is 12 residues long. The V gene lost 10 bases and the J gene lost 3 bases, with 9 bases spanning the gap. Germline CDR1 is MDHEN and CDR2 is SYDVKM. Here the CDR3 DNA reads TGTGCCACCGTCGGTTCTAATGAAAAACTGTTTTTT. It codes for CATVGSNEKLFF.

The chain has TRBV29-1 and TRBJ2-5; the match to TRBD2 covers 13 bases. V lost 6 bases to trimming and J lost 5 bases; unmatched junction nucleotides: 3. This CDR3 spans 13 amino acids. Germline values: CDR1 SQVTM, CDR2 ANQGSEA. The CDR3 nucleotides read TGCAGCGTCCGACTAGCGGGAGGCGAGACCCAGTACTTC. It translates to CSVRLAGGETQYF.

This clone was counted a single time. This rearrangement joins TRBV5-6 to TRBJ1-2, with 9 bases that match TRBD1. The CDR3 is 14 amino acids. Germline V gene lookup returns CDR1 SGHDT and CDR2 YYEEEE. J gave up 9 bases and V 6 bases, and 12 bases lay outside the gene matches. CDR3 sequence (DNA): TGTGCCAGCACCAGCGCCGGGACAGGGTTTAGCTACACCTTC. Translation gives CASTSAGTGFSYTF.

The chain employs TRBV5-1 and TRBJ1-1, with a possible D match to TRBD1 (5 bases). Germline CDR1 SGHRS, CDR2 YFSETQ. V shed 0 bases and J shed 4 bases, with 10 bases lying between them. The CDR3 consists of 14 residues. The CDR3 DNA is TGCGCCAGCAGCTTGGAGGCCAGGGCCACTGAAGCTTTCTTT. Translating it yields CASSLEARATEAFF. The full variable domain, with the rest looked up from reference TRBV5-1 and TRBJ1-1, is KAGVTQTPRYLIKTRGQQVTLSCSPISGHRSVSWYQQTPGQGLQFLFEYFSETQRNKGNFPGRFSGRQFSNSRSEMNVSTLELGDSALYLCASSLEARATEAFFGQGTRLTVV.

This clone was seen just once. Other DNA variants within this sample encode the same CDR3. The V call is TRBV27, the J call TRBJ1-1; D remains ambiguous. The germline V gene has CDR1 MNHEY and CDR2 SMNVEV (reference sequence). This CDR3 has 13 residues. Trimming removed 6 bases from V and 0 bases from J, with 8 bases in between. CDR3 amino acids: CASSRVLNTEAFF. The CDR3 DNA follows: TGTGCCAGCAGCCGGGTTTTGAACACTGAAGCTTTCTTT.

The chain joins TRBV28 to TRBJ2-5; TRBD1 matches 10 bases. Germline assignment: CDR1 MDHEN and CDR2 SYDVKM. This CDR3 has 15 amino acids. Trimming removed 5 bases from V and 6 bases from J; junction bases left unmatched: 9. Here the CDR3 DNA reads TGTGCCAGCAGTCTACCGACAGGGGGCGCGAAGACCCAGTACTTC. Amino acid sequence: CASSLPTGGAKTQYF. Full variable domain (outside the CDR3, taken from reference TRBV28 and TRBJ2-5): DVKVTQSSRYLVKRTGEKVFLECVQDMDHENMFWYRQDPGLGLRLIYFSYDVKMKEKGDIPEGYSVSREKKERFSLILESASTNQTSMYLCASSLPTGGAKTQYFGPGTRLLVL.

The chain is built from TRBV11-2 and TRBJ2-1, with 8 bases matching TRBD1. The ends lost 5 bases at V and 5 bases at J; junction bases unmatched: 5. From germline, CDR1 is SGHAT and CDR2 FQNNGV. The CDR3 runs to 14 residues. The CDR3 loop reads CASSRQGSHNEQFF. CDR3 nucleotides: TGTGCCAGCAGCCGACAGGGGTCCCACAATGAGCAGTTCTTC.

This chain uses TRBV5-4 with TRBJ2-5, with D hard to call. Trimming removed 2 bases from V and 5 bases from J, with 10 bases in between. CDR3 length: 13 amino acids. In germline, CDR1 is SGHNT, CDR2 YYREEE (reference sequence). The CDR3 coding sequence is TGTGCCAGCAGCTTACGTGACGGGGAGACCCAGTACTTC. Its protein product is CASSLRDGETQYF.

This clone appeared a single time. One end of the junction does not line up with germline, which may come from a read error. CDR3 nucleotide sequence: TGTTCCAGCAGCTTAGATATCCATGGCTACACCTTC. This encodes CSSSLDIHGYTF. The chain employs TRBV7-9 and TRBJ1-2; D is unresolved. The CDR3 covers 12 residues. Germline CDR1 is SEHNR and CDR2 is FQNEAQ (reference sequence).

The chain joins TRBV19 to TRBJ1-1; a weak D match, TRBD1 (5 bases). Germline CDR1 and CDR2: LNHDA and SQIVND (reference sequence). CDR3 length equals 15 residues. The V gene lost 4 bases and the J gene lost 3 bases, with 15 bases spanning the gap. The CDR3 here is CASSRPGGRDTEAFF. The CDR3 DNA reads as TGTGCCAGTAGTAGACCCGGGGGTCGGGACACTGAAGCTTTCTTT.

This clone has just a few counts. Here the CDR3 reads CASSSGTGGRISYEQYF. The CDR3 DNA reads TGTGCCAGCAGCTCCGGGACAGGGGGCCGAATTTCCTACGAGCAGTACTTC. The V and J genes are TRBV5-4 and TRBJ2-7; the match to TRBD1 covers 12 bases. V shed 3 bases, J shed 1 base, and the junction held 8 bases outside the gene matches. This CDR3 has 17 amino acids. Germline CDR1 SGHNT, CDR2 YYREEE (reference sequence).

The sample holds a few counts of this clone. The chain combines TRBV18 with TRBJ1-1; D not certain. Trimming removed 2 bases from V and 5 bases from J, with 12 bases in between. Germline V gives CDR1 KGHSH, CDR2 LQKENI. The CDR3 contains 14 residues. Here the CDR3 reads CASSPVGRATEAFF. The CDR3 DNA reads as TGTGCCAGCTCACCAGTGGGGAGGGCGACTGAAGCTTTCTTT. Full variable domain (remainder filled in from reference TRBV18 and TRBJ1-1): NAGVMQNPRHLVRRRGQEARLRCSPMKGHSHVYWYRQLPEEGLKFMVYLQKENIIDESGMPKERFSAEFPKEGPSILRIQQVVRGDSAAYFCASSPVGRATEAFFGQGTRLTVV.

The chain is built from TRBV29-1 and TRBJ2-5; 7 positions match TRBD2. The J call is doubtful: the DNA matches TRBJ2-7 better. Germline assignment: CDR1 SQVTM and CDR2 ANQGSEA. This CDR3 is built from 15 residues. The CDR3 DNA sequence: TGCAGCGTTGGGCCCCCCTCTAGCGGAGCCTACGAGCAGTACTTC. It specifies CSVGPPSSGAYEQYF.

The V and J genes are TRBV18 and TRBJ1-5; the D is unclear. This CDR3 is built from 16 residues. Trimming left V 0 bases short and J 5 bases short, with 14 bases between. Germline loops: CDR1 KGHSH, CDR2 LQKENI. The DNA of the CDR3 is TGTGCCAGCTCACCACCGAATAGGGAGGTCTATCAGCCCCAGCATTTT. Translated: CASSPPNREVYQPQHF.

V is TRBV28 and J is TRBJ2-7, with TRBD2 as a possible D gene (6 bases). This CDR3 is 16 amino acids long. The germline V gene encodes CDR1 MDHEN and CDR2 SYDVKM. Trimming removed 5 bases at V and 0 bases at J, with 17 bases between. The CDR3 protein is CASSLQRLVVSYEQYF. In DNA, the CDR3 is TGTGCCAGCAGTCTACAACGACTAGTAGTCTCCTACGAGCAGTACTTC.

The chain employs TRBV7-3 and TRBJ2-1; a weak D match, TRBD2 (6 bases). V lost 2 bases, J lost 2 bases, and 7 bases lay in between. The CDR3 runs to 14 residues. Germline assignment: CDR1 SGHTA and CDR2 FQGTGA. CDR3 DNA sequence: TGTGCCAGCAGCTTAGCGGGACCCTACAATGAGCAGTTCTTC. Its protein product is CASSLAGPYNEQFF.

This rearrangement joins TRBV20-1 to TRBJ2-1; D gene uncertain. Trimming took 6 bases from V and 6 from J, leaving 9 bases between them. Germline CDR1 and CDR2: DFQATT and SNEGSKA (reference sequence). This CDR3 comprises 11 residues. This CDR3 is CSASWPNEQFF. The CDR3 DNA reads as TGCAGTGCCTCCTGGCCCAATGAGCAGTTCTTC.

J is TRBJ2-5 and V is TRBV5-4, with TRBD2 matching over 11 bases. This CDR3 has 16 residues. Germline V gives CDR1 SGHNT, CDR2 YYREEE (reference sequence). Losses at the gene ends were 3 bases for V and 2 bases for J; bases not matched to a gene: 6. The CDR3 reads CASSSLTSGNQETQYF. The CDR3 coding sequence is TGTGCCAGCAGCTCACTGACTAGCGGGAATCAAGAGACCCAGTACTTC.

The chain is built from TRBV29-1 and TRBJ2-1, with 9 bases matching TRBD1. The junction had 5 bases not matched to a gene; V was cut back by 0 bases and J by 2 bases. The CDR3 covers 16 residues. Germline V lookup: CDR1 SQVTM, CDR2 ANQGSEA. CDR3: CSVEDLGTGTYNEQFF. In DNA form, the CDR3 reads TGCAGCGTTGAAGATTTGGGGACAGGGACCTACAATGAGCAGTTCTTC.

Only a few counts were recorded for this clone. J is TRBJ2-7 and V is TRBV6-6; 10 bases map to TRBD2. This CDR3 spans 16 amino acids. The germline CDR1 and CDR2 sequences are MNHNY and SVGAGI (reference sequence). Losses at the gene ends were 4 bases for V and 2 bases for J; bases not matched to a gene: 8. In DNA, the CDR3 is TGTGCCAGCAGTTTAACGCCTAGCGGGGGTCCCTACGAGCAGTACTTC. It encodes CASSLTPSGGPYEQYF.

The chain combines TRBV28 with TRBJ2-3; 7 positions match TRBD2. The length of the CDR3 is 15 residues. Germline V gene sequence: CDR1 MDHEN, CDR2 SYDVKM. Trimming took 8 bases from V and 2 from J; bases not matched to a gene: 10. The CDR3 sequence is CASESGGSSTDTQYF. The CDR3 bases are TGTGCCAGCGAGTCGGGCGGGAGCTCCACAGATACGCAGTATTTT.

The chain joins TRBV7-7 to TRBJ2-5; TRBD1 matches at 7 bases. Germline loops: CDR1 SSHAT, CDR2 FNYEAQ (reference sequence). CDR3 length equals 14 residues. The V gene end was trimmed by 5 bases and the J gene end by 4 bases; junction bases not matched to a gene: 7. CDR3 region: CASSPDRVGETQYF. CDR3 DNA: TGTGCCAGCAGCCCCGACAGGGTAGGAGAGACCCAGTACTTC.

The V gene is TRBV18, the J gene TRBJ2-6; TRBD1 matches at 10 bases. The CDR3 extends over 17 amino acids. CDR1 is KGHSH, CDR2 LQKENI, per germline. V shed 4 bases and J 3 bases; nucleotides not matched to a gene: 6. DNA of the CDR3: TGTGCCAGCTCACAACTGGGACAGGGGATTGGGGCCAACGTCCTGACTTTC. Translation: CASSQLGQGIGANVLTF.

This clone was seen only once. The V gene is TRBV11-2, the J gene TRBJ2-7; TRBD1 matches at 9 bases. Germline values: CDR1 SGHAT, CDR2 FQNNGV. The CDR3 has 14 amino acids. V gave up 2 bases and J gave up 3 bases; unmatched junction bases: 2. As DNA, the CDR3 is TGTGCCAGCAGCTTAAGACAGGGGGACTACGAGCAGTACTTC. Protein: CASSLRQGDYEQYF.

This clone was seen a few times. This rearrangement joins TRBV21-1 to TRBJ1-5; TRBD1 is the table's D call and was not checked against the DNA. TRBV21-1 represents a pseudogene. This CDR3 contains 16 residues. CDR3 in amino acids: CASRYSRHNSNQPQHF. The CDR3 nucleotides read TGTGCCAGCAGATACAGCCGTCATAATAGCAATCAGCCCCAGCATTTT.

The rearrangement joins TRBV5-6 to TRBJ1-3, with 8 nucleotides matching TRBD1. Germline V CDR1 and CDR2: SGHDT, YYEEEE. This CDR3 is 14 amino acids long. V shed 3 bases, J shed 6 bases, and the junction held 5 bases outside the gene matches. CDR3: CASSSTDRVNTIYF. CDR3 DNA sequence: TGTGCCAGCAGCTCGACGGACAGGGTAAACACCATATATTTT.

The rearrangement links TRBV13 to TRBJ1-1; 7 positions agree with TRBD1. The CDR3 is 14 amino acids. Germline trimming cut 4 bases from V and 2 bases from J; bases unmatched to any gene: 4. Germline CDR1 PRHDT, CDR2 FYEKMQ (reference sequence). For the CDR3, the DNA is TGTGCCAGCAGCTCGACAGGGTCCAACACTGAAGCTTTCTTT. Translation: CASSSTGSNTEAFF.

This clone has just a few counts. V is TRBV30 and J is TRBJ1-5; 8 positions agree with TRBD1. With V trimmed by 2 bases and J by 3 bases, 12 bases remained unmatched. CDR1 and CDR2 (germline): GTSNPN, SVGIG (reference sequence). This CDR3 is built from 17 residues. The CDR3 DNA sequence: TGTGCCTGGAGTCCCACTTACCGGACAGGGTACAATCAGCCCCAGCATTTT. Its protein is CAWSPTYRTGYNQPQHF.

The chain is built from TRBV7-9 and TRBJ2-5; a possible D gene is TRBD1 (6 bases). Trimming shortened V by 3 bases and J by 0 bases, and 14 bases separated the two germline ends. The CDR3 loop spans 16 amino acids. The germline CDR1 and CDR2 sequences are SEHNR and FQNEAQ (reference sequence). For the CDR3, the DNA is TGTGCCAGCAGCTTTGGGTCAGGGGCGTACCAAGAGACCCAGTACTTC. This encodes CASSFGSGAYQETQYF. The full variable domain, its missing parts supplied by reference TRBV7-9 and TRBJ2-5, is DTGVSQNPRHKITKRGQNVTFRCDPISEHNRLYWYRQTLGQGPEFLTYFQNEAQLEKSRLLSDRFSAERPKGSFSTLEIQRTEQGDSAMYLCASSFGSGAYQETQYFGPGTRLLVL.

The chain joins TRBV19 to TRBJ2-5; 10 nucleotides match TRBD1. This CDR3 is 18 amino acids long. In germline, CDR1 is LNHDA, CDR2 SQIVND (reference sequence). Trimming took 5 bases from V and 4 from J; bases not matched to a gene: 16. The CDR3 coding sequence is TGTGCCAGTAGTTCCATCGGGACAGGGGTGCCCCACACAGAGACCCAGTACTTC. It codes for CASSSIGTGVPHTETQYF.